A selection of T cell receptor beta chains follows, all from one sample in a study of cytomegalovirus exposure and HLA in healthy donors. TCRdb's copy holds only in-frame clones and misses some; the assay was immunoSEQ multiplex PCR. The sample includes 150,000 to 200,000 clones, around 72% seen only once; the top ten take approximately 2.3%. The material sequenced was PBMCs. The source is a female donor in good health and CMV-seronegative. Both conserved end residues are part of each CDR3. The D gene is left open where the match is weak. Clone size is not always given. Where it is, it says once, few, many or a class for expanded clones.

>NA|TRBJ2-7|NA|11|TRBV30
CAWSVWAEQYF
TGTGCCTGGAGTGTCTGGGCCGAGCAGTACTTC
>NA|TRBJ1-6|NA|14|TRBV23-1
CASSQSEGNSPLHF
TGCGCCAGCAGTCAATCGGAGGGAAATTCACCCCTCCACTTT
>NA|TRBJ2-3|TRBD2|14|TRBV11-3
CASSLDRGGDTQYF
TGTGCCAGCAGCTTAGATCGCGGGGGAGATACGCAGTATTTT
>NA|TRBJ2-2|TRBD1|16|TRBV5-1
CASSPATGLNTGELFF
TGCGCCAGCAGCCCGGCGACAGGGCTGAACACCGGGGAGCTGTTTTTT
>NA|TRBJ1-3|NA|14|TRBV7-2
CASSLDRGGNTIYF
TGTGCCAGCAGCTTAGATAGGGGTGGAAACACCATATATTTT
>once|TRBJ2-7|TRBD2|16|TRBV6-5
CASSYREPSGSYEQYF
TGTGCCAGCAGTTACCGGGAGCCTAGCGGGAGCTACGAGCAGTACTTC
>NA|TRBJ2-7|TRBD1|15|TRBV9
CASSVNQGAAVEQYF
TGTGCCAGCAGCGTAAATCAGGGGGCGGCGGTCGAGCAGTACTTC
>NA|TRBJ2-5|NA|14|TRBV2
CASTPGAAQETQYF
TGTGCCAGCACTCCCGGAGCGGCACAAGAGACCCAGTACTTC
>NA|TRBJ2-2|NA|14|TRBV11-3
CASSLRSSAGELFF
TGTGCCAGCAGCTTAAGAAGTTCGGCCGGGGAGCTGTTTTTT
>NA|TRBJ2-2|TRBD2|15|TRBV30
CAWSRLAGATGELFF
TGTGCCTGGAGTAGACTAGCGGGGGCCACCGGGGAGCTGTTTTTT
>NA|TRBJ2-3|NA|11|TRBV29-1
CSVGGADTQYF
TGCAGCGTGGGGGGGGCGGATACGCAGTATTTT
>NA|TRBJ2-4|NA|15|TRBV19
CASSIEALAKNIQYF
TGTGCCAGTAGTATTGAGGCTTTAGCCAAAAACATTCAGTACTTC
>NA|TRBJ2-1|TRBD2|13|TRBV5-1
CASSSGLANEQFF
TGCGCCAGCAGCTCCGGACTAGCCAATGAGCAGTTCTTC
>few|TRBJ1-2|TRBD1|13|TRBV5-6
CASRPLTGGGYTF
TGTGCCAGCAGACCTTTGACAGGGGGCGGCTACACCTTC
>NA|TRBJ1-2|NA|15|TRBV5-5
CASSLVPGNVDGYTF
TGTGCCAGCAGCTTGGTGCCAGGGAACGTCGATGGCTACACCTTC
>NA|TRBJ1-4|NA|14|TRBV4-3
CASSQVSRNEKLFF
TGCGCCAGCAGCCAAGTCAGTCGTAATGAAAAACTGTTTTTT
>NA|TRBJ1-5|NA|15|TRBV7-8
CASSWDGGVRQPQHF
TGTGCCAGCAGCTGGGACGGAGGGGTGAGGCAGCCCCAGCATTTT
>NA|TRBJ2-7|TRBD2|17|TRBV7-2
CASSLVNILADHYEQYF
TGTGCCAGCAGCTTAGTGAATATTCTAGCGGACCACTACGAGCAGTACTTC